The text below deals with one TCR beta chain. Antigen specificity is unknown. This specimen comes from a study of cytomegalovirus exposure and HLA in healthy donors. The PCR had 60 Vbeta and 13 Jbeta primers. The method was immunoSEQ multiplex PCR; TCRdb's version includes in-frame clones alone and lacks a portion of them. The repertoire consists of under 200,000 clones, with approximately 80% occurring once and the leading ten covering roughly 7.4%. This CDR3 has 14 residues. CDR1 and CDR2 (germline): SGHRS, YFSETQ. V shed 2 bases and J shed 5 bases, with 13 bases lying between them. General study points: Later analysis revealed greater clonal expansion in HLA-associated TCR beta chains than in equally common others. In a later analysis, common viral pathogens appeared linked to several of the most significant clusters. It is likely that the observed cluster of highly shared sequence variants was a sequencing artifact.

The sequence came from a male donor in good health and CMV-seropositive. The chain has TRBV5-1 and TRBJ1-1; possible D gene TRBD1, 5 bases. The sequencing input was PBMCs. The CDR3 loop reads CASSFQVQGTEAFF. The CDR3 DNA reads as TGCGCCAGCAGCTTCCAAGTGCAGGGTACTGAAGCTTTCTTT. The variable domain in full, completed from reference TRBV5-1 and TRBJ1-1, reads KAGVTQTPRYLIKTRGQQVTLSCSPISGHRSVSWYQQTPGQGLQFLFEYFSETQRNKGNFPGRFSGRQFSNSRSEMNVSTLELGDSALYLCASSFQVQGTEAFFGQGTRLTVV.